This entry lists 7 T cell receptor beta chains sequenced from one sample in a study of T cell repertoires in cytomegalovirus infection. The antigens for these receptors are not known. TCRdb redid the calling of the reads with MiXCR, one entry per CDR3 protein. The sample yields approximately 300,000 distinct CDR3 sequences, about 27% seen once. The sample here was cultured PBMCs, taken from culture after CMV antigen stimulation. All receptors derive from a human donor in good health (CMV status not recorded). Some clones in this sample may be carry-over from other donors' samples.

This clonotype was counted ten times or more. The chain couples TRBV28 to TRBJ1-1; D possibly corresponds to TRBD1 (5 bases). The CDR3 extends over 12 amino acids. V lost 3 bases and J 5 bases, leaving 7 bases between the germline ends. CDR1 is MDHEN and CDR2 is SYDVKM in the germline V gene. The CDR3 region is CASSFGGTEAFF. The CDR3 DNA is TGTGCCAGCAGTTTTGGGGGAACTGAAGCTTTCTTT. The full variable domain, in which reference TRBV28 and TRBJ1-1 provide the parts outside the CDR3, is DVKVTQSSRYLVKRTGEKVFLECVQDMDHENMFWYRQDPGLGLRLIYFSYDVKMKEKGDIPEGYSVSREKKERFSLILESASTNQTSMYLCASSFGGTEAFFGQGTRLTVV.

The chain couples TRBV7-9 to TRBJ2-6, with D unclear. CDR1 is SEHNR and CDR2 is FQNEAQ in the germline V gene (reference sequence). This CDR3 has 14 amino acids. Deletions cut 6 bases from V and 4 bases from J, with 10 bases between. The CDR3 region is CASSSADGANVLTF. In DNA, the CDR3 is TGTGCCAGCAGTTCGGCGGACGGGGCCAACGTCCTGACTTTC.

This rearrangement joins TRBV5-1 to TRBJ2-1; possibly TRBD2 for D (5 bases). CDR3 length equals 15 residues. V lost 0 bases, J lost 1 base, and 8 bases lay in between. From germline, CDR1 is SGHRS and CDR2 YFSETQ. The CDR3 sequence: CASSLARGSYNEQFF. The CDR3 DNA follows: TGCGCCAGCAGCTTGGCTCGGGGATCCTACAATGAGCAGTTCTTC. Based on the CDR3 plus reference TRBV5-1 and TRBJ2-1, the full variable domain is KAGVTQTPRYLIKTRGQQVTLSCSPISGHRSVSWYQQTPGQGLQFLFEYFSETQRNKGNFPGRFSGRQFSNSRSEMNVSTLELGDSALYLCASSLARGSYNEQFFGPGTRLTVL.

The chain couples TRBV24-1 to TRBJ2-1, with unresolved D. V shed 4 bases and J shed 0 bases, with 12 bases lying between them. Germline values: CDR1 KGHDR, CDR2 SFDVKD. The CDR3 length is 16 residues. The CDR3: CATSDPDGSSYNEQFF. The CDR3 bases are TGTGCCACCAGTGACCCCGACGGAAGCTCCTACAATGAGCAGTTCTTC.

The chain carries TRBV7-3 and TRBJ1-2; D not certain. Germline CDR1 SGHTA, CDR2 FQGTGA. The CDR3 runs 15 residues. V lost 6 bases, J lost 0 bases, and 14 bases lay in between. The CDR3 sequence: CASRESHGTNYGYTF. CDR3 in DNA: TGTGCCAGCAGGGAATCGCACGGGACTAACTATGGCTACACCTTC.

The gene calls are TRBV7-3 and TRBJ2-5; D not certain. Germline CDR1 and CDR2: SGHTA and FQGTGA. The CDR3 has 15 amino acids. Between the trimmed V and J ends, which lost 0 bases and 1 base, there was a span of 9 bases. The CDR3, as DNA: TGTGCCAGCAGCTTAACCCCTGCGGCCCAAGAGACCCAGTACTTC. Its protein product is CASSLTPAAQETQYF.

This clonotype has only a few counts. The chain employs TRBV3-1 and TRBJ1-5; D unclear. V lost 3 bases and J lost 5, with 8 bases in between. The CDR3 has 13 amino acids. The germline V gene encodes CDR1 LGHDT and CDR2 YNNKEL (reference sequence). CDR3 coding DNA: TGTGCCAGCAGCCAGGCCCGGGATCAGCCCCAGCATTTT. Its translation: CASSQARDQPQHF.